This entry lists 8 T cell receptor beta chains sequenced from one sample in a study of T cell repertoires in cytomegalovirus infection. TCRdb re-derived calls from the reads in MiXCR, one entry per CDR3 protein. Among under 850,000 distinct CDR3 sequences, approximately 34% were seen once, and the ten largest hold 2.5% to 3.5%. Sequencing input: PBMCs. The source of these receptors is a human donor in good health (CMV status not recorded). Some clones in this sample may be carry-over from other donors' samples.

The genes are TRBV20-1 and TRBJ2-2, with TRBD2 matching over 9 bases. In germline, CDR1 is DFQATT, CDR2 SNEGSKA (reference sequence). The CDR3 is made up of 14 amino acids. Unmatched junction bases numbered 3, after V lost 2 bases and J lost 5 bases. CDR3 region: CSARRLAETGELFF. In DNA, the CDR3 is TGCAGTGCTAGACGACTAGCGGAAACCGGGGAGCTGTTTTTT.

Note on this clonotype: The junction departs from the called germline gene at one end, perhaps through a read error. The rearrangement joins TRBV6-2 or TRBV6-3 to TRBJ2-3; possible D gene TRBD2, 6 bases. Germline CDR1 and CDR2: MNHEY and SVGEGT. The CDR3 has 14 residues. The DNA of the CDR3 is TGTGCCAGCACCGCGGGGTTTAGCACAGATACGCAATATTTT. Encoded protein: CASTAGFSTDTQYF.

This chain connects TRBV20-1 to TRBJ2-4, with 9 bases aligning to TRBD1. V lost 6 bases to trimming and J lost 7 bases; unmatched junction nucleotides: 4. This CDR3 spans 12 amino acids. Germline-derived CDR1 and CDR2 are DFQATT and SNEGSKA (reference sequence). CDR3 nucleotides: TGCAGTGCAGACAGGGGGAGGAACATTCAGTACTTC. Amino acids: CSADRGRNIQYF.

The rearrangement uses TRBV9 and TRBJ1-4; D call uncertain. V was clipped by 0 bases and J by 5 bases, with 8 bases between them. This CDR3 spans 14 amino acids. Germline V gives CDR1 SGDLS, CDR2 YYNGEE. This CDR3 reads CASSVEVRNEKLFF. The CDR3 DNA reads as TGTGCCAGCAGCGTAGAAGTGAGAAATGAAAAACTGTTTTTT.

This clonotype occurred a few times. The chain recombines TRBV7-2 with TRBJ1-1; a possible D gene is TRBD1 (5 bases). The CDR3 runs to 13 residues. Trimming stripped 5 bases from V and 13 bases from J, with 20 bases between. Germline CDR1 is SGHTA and CDR2 is FQGNSA. CDR3 bases: TGTGCCAGCAGCCTAAACCAGGGACCGGGGTTTTTCTTT. Protein product: CASSLNQGPGFFF.

The table lists this clonotype with a count of one. At one end, the junction sequence differs from germline, possibly due to a read error. V gene TRBV12-3 or TRBV12-4 combines with J gene TRBJ2-2; D ambiguous. The CDR3 sequence is 14 residues long. This chain's CDR3 is CAISQNANNGELFF. The CDR3 DNA follows: TGTGCCATCAGTCAAAATGCGAACAACGGGGAGCTGTTTTTT.

The CDR3 reads CARLSRGGTYEQYF. CDR3 bases: TGTGCCCGCCTTTCTCGGGGGGGGACCTACGAGCAGTACTTC. The chain links TRBV28 to TRBJ2-7; 8 bases fit TRBD2. The CDR3 extends over 14 amino acids. V trimming: 11 bases; J trimming: 2 bases; junction bases outside the gene matches: 11. CDR1 and CDR2 from the germline V gene are MDHEN and SYDVKM.

V is TRBV20-1 and J is TRBJ1-2; D remains unclear. Looked up from germline, CDR1 is DFQATT and CDR2 is SNEGSKA (reference sequence). The CDR3 has 17 residues. Trimming took 6 bases from V and 4 from J, leaving 27 bases between them. CDR3 sequence reads: CSAPRRTEYTYGYGYTF. CDR3 DNA sequence: TGCAGTGCCCCCCGCCGGACTGAATACACCTATGGCTATGGCTACACCTTC.